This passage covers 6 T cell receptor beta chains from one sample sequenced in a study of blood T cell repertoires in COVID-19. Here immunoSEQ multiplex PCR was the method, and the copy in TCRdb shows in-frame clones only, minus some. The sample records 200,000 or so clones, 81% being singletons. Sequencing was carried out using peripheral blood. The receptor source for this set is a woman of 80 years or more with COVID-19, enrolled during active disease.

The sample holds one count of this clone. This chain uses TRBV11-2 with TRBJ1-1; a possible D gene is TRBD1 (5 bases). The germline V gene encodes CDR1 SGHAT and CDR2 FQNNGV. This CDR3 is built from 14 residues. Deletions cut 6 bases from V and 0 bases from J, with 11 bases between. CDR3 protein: CASRRQRLNTEAFF. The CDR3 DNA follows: TGTGCCAGCAGACGACAGCGTTTGAACACTGAAGCTTTCTTT.

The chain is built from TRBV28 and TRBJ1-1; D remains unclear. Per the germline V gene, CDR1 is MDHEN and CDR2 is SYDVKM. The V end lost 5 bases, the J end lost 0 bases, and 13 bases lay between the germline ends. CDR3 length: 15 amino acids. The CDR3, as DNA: TGTGCCAGCAGTCCTCCCCAGCGTGTGAACACTGAAGCTTTCTTT. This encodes CASSPPQRVNTEAFF.

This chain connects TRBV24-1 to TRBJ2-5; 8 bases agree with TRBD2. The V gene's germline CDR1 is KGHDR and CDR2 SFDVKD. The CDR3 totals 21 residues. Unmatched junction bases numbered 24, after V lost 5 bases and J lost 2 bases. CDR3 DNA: TGTGCCACCAGTGCCAATAAAAGGGACCCTCAATACCGGGGGGGGCAAGAGACCCAGTACTTC. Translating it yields CATSANKRDPQYRGGQETQYF.

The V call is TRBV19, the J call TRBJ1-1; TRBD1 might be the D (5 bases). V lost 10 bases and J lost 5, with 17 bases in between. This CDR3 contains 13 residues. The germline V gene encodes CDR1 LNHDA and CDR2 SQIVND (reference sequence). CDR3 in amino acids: CATSQGAGTEAFF. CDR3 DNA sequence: TGTGCCACCAGCCAAGGGGCTGGAACTGAAGCTTTCTTT.

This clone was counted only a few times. CDR3 nucleotide sequence: TGTGCCATCAGTGATGAGACTAGCGGGGGGGCAGTAGATACGCAGTATTTT. Its translation is CAISDETSGGAVDTQYF. This chain connects TRBV10-3 to TRBJ2-3; 14 bases fit TRBD2. V was clipped by 3 bases and J by 5 bases; unmatched bases: 7. CDR3 length equals 17 residues. Germline-derived CDR1 and CDR2 are ENHRY and SYGVKD.

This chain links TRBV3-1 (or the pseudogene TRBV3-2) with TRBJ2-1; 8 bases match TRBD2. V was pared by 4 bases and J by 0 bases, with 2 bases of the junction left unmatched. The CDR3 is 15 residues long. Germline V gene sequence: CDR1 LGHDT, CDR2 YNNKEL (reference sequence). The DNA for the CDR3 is TGTGCCAGCAGCCCGGGACTAGTCTCCTACAATGAGCAGTTCTTC. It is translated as CASSPGLVSYNEQFF.